The 2 T cell receptor beta chains listed next were all sequenced from one sample in a study of cytomegalovirus exposure and HLA in healthy donors. The PCR employed 60 Vbeta primers together with 13 Jbeta primers. Method: immunoSEQ multiplex PCR; TCRdb's copy keeps in-frame clones and lacks some. Of about 170,000 clones in the sample, about four fifths were seen once. Material: PBMCs. The receptors derive from a girl between 10 and 17 years old in good health and CMV-seropositive.

The chain links TRBV19 to TRBJ2-3, with TRBD1 matching 8 bases. V shed 2 bases, J shed 1 base, and the junction held 8 bases outside the gene matches. The CDR3 extends over 17 amino acids. CDR1 and CDR2 (germline): LNHDA, SQIVND (reference sequence). The CDR3 protein is CASSITPRTGRTDTQYF. CDR3 bases: TGTGCCAGTAGTATAACCCCGCGGACAGGGCGCACAGATACGCAGTATTTT.

Worth noting for this clone: Other DNA sequences in this sample translate to the same CDR3. The chain carries TRBV18 and TRBJ1-1, with 7 bases that match TRBD1. The CDR3 runs to 14 residues. J was trimmed by 0 bases and V by 3 bases; bases with no gene match: 1. Germline V gene sequence: CDR1 KGHSH, CDR2 LQKENI. The CDR3 here is CASSPDRLNTEAFF. CDR3 nucleotide sequence: TGTGCCAGCTCACCGGACAGGCTGAACACTGAAGCTTTCTTT.